The 26 T cell receptor beta chains below come from one sample, sequenced in a study of OX40 agonist ivuxolimab in advanced cancers. The table came from immunoSEQ multiplex PCR; TCRdb's copy has only in-frame clones and leaves some out. The table records some 54,000 clones, less than 90% of them present only once. The sequencing used CD4+ or CD8+ T cells sorted from blood, collected in a trial of the OX40 agonist ivuxolimab. These receptors were obtained from an adult with an advanced solid tumor such as melanoma, head and neck, liver or kidney cancer.

The chain recombines TRBV5-1 with TRBJ2-1; 11 nucleotides match TRBD1. The CDR3 length is 15 residues. Germline V CDR1 and CDR2: SGHRS, YFSETQ. V trimming: 0 bases; J trimming: 9 bases; junction bases outside the gene matches: 5. The CDR3: CASSLGTGGLGEQFF. The CDR3 coding sequence is TGCGCCAGCAGCTTGGGGACAGGGGGCTTAGGTGAGCAGTTCTTC.

This clone was seen more than once but under ten times. The CDR3 bases are TGCACCACAGGGGGCGCATATGGCTACACCTTC. Encoded protein: CTTGGAYGYTF. The gene calls are TRBV29-1 and TRBJ1-2; 9 positions agree with TRBD1. The V gene's germline CDR1 is SQVTM and CDR2 ANQGSEA. The CDR3 covers 11 residues.

This chain links TRBV19 with TRBJ1-5; no clear D gene. V lost 2 bases, J lost 6 bases, and 20 bases lay in between. The CDR3 runs 17 residues. The germline CDR1 and CDR2 sequences are LNHDA and SQIVND (reference sequence). CDR3 region: CASSITATPAAGQPQHF. The CDR3 nucleotides are TGTGCCAGTAGTATAACGGCCACACCGGCGGCGGGTCAGCCCCAGCATTTT.

V and J are TRBV23-1 and TRBJ1-5, with a possible D match to TRBD1 (5 bases). TRBV23-1 counts as an open reading frame of uncertain function. V was trimmed by 6 bases and J by 0 bases, leaving 15 bases between them. The CDR3 sequence is 16 residues long. CDR3 sequence (DNA): TGCGCCAGCAGCTGGGGGACCAAGCTTAGCAATCAGCCCCAGCATTTT. Its translation is CASSWGTKLSNQPQHF.

The chain couples TRBV19 to TRBJ2-3; a weak D match, TRBD2 (5 bases). Trimming shortened V by 6 bases and J by 4 bases, and 20 bases separated the two germline ends. This CDR3 comprises 16 residues. CDR1 and CDR2 from the germline V gene are LNHDA and SQIVND (reference sequence). The DNA of the CDR3 is TGTGCCAGTAGCGTGAGGATGATGAGGGTGGCAGATACGCAGTATTTT. It yields the protein CASSVRMMRVADTQYF.

The chain recombines TRBV28 with TRBJ2-1; 7 bases line up with TRBD1. J was trimmed by 8 bases and V by 5 bases; bases with no gene match: 6. The CDR3 totals 13 residues. Germline V gene data show CDR1 as MDHEN and CDR2 as SYDVKM. The CDR3 DNA reads TGTGCCAGCAGTACCCACAGGGGTGATGAGCAGTTCTTC. It yields the protein CASSTHRGDEQFF.

The chain couples TRBV6-1 to TRBJ1-3; a possible D gene is TRBD1 (6 bases). V lost 6 bases and J 4 bases, leaving 13 bases between the germline ends. Germline values: CDR1 MNHNS, CDR2 SASEGT. The CDR3 is made up of 14 amino acids. The CDR3 sequence: CASSAGTTGNTIYF. The CDR3 DNA reads TGTGCCAGCAGCGCTGGGACAACGGGAAACACCATATATTTT.

This clone was seen once. The V gene is TRBV27, the J gene TRBJ2-5; D is ambiguous. Germline CDR1 and CDR2: MNHEY and SMNVEV (reference sequence). V was cut by 3 bases and J by 5 bases, with 10 bases left in between. CDR3 length: 13 amino acids. The CDR3 sequence: CASSLRLYETQYF. The CDR3, as DNA: TGTGCCAGCAGTTTGAGACTCTACGAGACCCAGTACTTC.

The V gene is TRBV19, the J gene TRBJ1-1, with D unresolved. V lost 4 bases, J lost 0 bases, and 6 bases lay in between. The CDR3 spans 13 residues. CDR1 is LNHDA and CDR2 is SQIVND in the germline V gene (reference sequence). Here the CDR3 DNA reads TGTGCCAGTAGTAGCGTGGTGAACACTGAAGCTTTCTTT. Its protein is CASSSVVNTEAFF.

The chain carries TRBV6-1 and TRBJ2-5, with 7 bases lining up with TRBD1. Germline V CDR1 and CDR2: MNHNS, SASEGT. Trimming at V came to 0 bases and at J to 4 bases, leaving 2 bases not matched to a gene. There are 14 residues in the CDR3. CDR3 amino acids: CASSEATGIETQYF. The CDR3, as DNA: TGTGCCAGCAGTGAAGCGACAGGGATAGAGACCCAGTACTTC.

This clone was recorded only once. The sample has other DNA sequences that encode this CDR3 too. The V and J genes are TRBV29-1 and TRBJ1-5, with D hard to call. The germline V gene has CDR1 SQVTM and CDR2 ANQGSEA. Trimming pared 5 bases from V and 1 base from J, leaving 9 bases between. This CDR3 has 13 residues. In DNA form, the CDR3 reads TGCAGCGTTAGCGCGGGGAGCAATCAGCCCCAGCATTTT. The encoded protein is CSVSAGSNQPQHF.

This sequence joins TRBV19 and TRBJ2-5, with unresolved D. This CDR3 spans 14 amino acids. V lost 3 bases and J lost 4, with 12 bases in between. CDR1 and CDR2 (germline): LNHDA, SQIVND (reference sequence). CDR3 nucleotides: TGTGCCAGTAGTATCGCACCTCCTGGAGAGACCCAGTACTTC. This sequence encodes CASSIAPPGETQYF. Full variable domain (missing parts from reference TRBV19 and TRBJ2-5): DGGITQSPKYLFRKEGQNVTLSCEQNLNHDAMYWYRQDPGQGLRLIYYSQIVNDFQKGDIAEGYSVSREKKESFPLTVTSAQKNPTAFYLCASSIAPPGETQYFGPGTRLLVL.

The chain is built from TRBV5-1 and TRBJ2-1; D remains unclear. Trimming took off 1 base at V and 7 bases at J, with 9 bases between the two ends. Looked up from germline, CDR1 is SGHRS and CDR2 is YFSETQ. The CDR3 is 13 residues long. The CDR3 reads CASSLSPANEQFF. CDR3 DNA sequence: TGCGCCAGCAGCTTGTCCCCGGCGAATGAGCAGTTCTTC. The whole variable domain, remainder taken from reference TRBV5-1 and TRBJ2-1, is KAGVTQTPRYLIKTRGQQVTLSCSPISGHRSVSWYQQTPGQGLQFLFEYFSETQRNKGNFPGRFSGRQFSNSRSEMNVSTLELGDSALYLCASSLSPANEQFFGPGTRLTVL.

This clone was counted once. The chain links TRBV5-3 to TRBJ2-7; 10 bases are shared with TRBD2. TRBV5-3 carries the ORF label, with uncertain function. V lost 6 bases to trimming and J lost 7 bases; unmatched junction nucleotides: 10. The CDR3 sequence is 14 residues long. The CDR3: CARNKRGGLREQYF. The CDR3 DNA reads as TGTGCCAGAAATAAGCGGGGGGGCCTGCGAGAGCAGTACTTC.

The chain employs TRBV5-1 and TRBJ2-3; D is undetermined. Germline CDR1 and CDR2: SGHRS and YFSETQ. The CDR3 totals 15 residues. Deletions cut 4 bases from V and 5 bases from J, with 17 bases between. This chain's CDR3 is CASSLERVLGDTQYF. The DNA of the CDR3 is TGCGCCAGCAGCCTGGAACGAGTGCTAGGAGATACGCAGTATTTT.

The table lists this clone with a count of one. This chain uses TRBV7-2 with TRBJ1-3, with a weak D call TRBD1 (6 bases). CDR1 is SGHTA, CDR2 FQGNSA, per germline. Deletions cut 5 bases from V and 0 bases from J, with 14 bases between. The CDR3 runs to 16 residues. CDR3 sequence (DNA): TGTGCCAGCAGCCCCCGGGCGACAGGCTCTGGAAACACCATATATTTT. This translates into CASSPRATGSGNTIYF. Complete variable domain (other parts from reference TRBV7-2 and TRBJ1-3): GAGVSQSPSNKVTEKGKDVELRCDPISGHTALYWYRQSLGQGLEFLIYFQGNSAPDKSGLPSDRFSAERTGGSVSTLTIQRTQQEDSAVYLCASSPRATGSGNTIYFGEGSWLTVV.

The rearrangement uses TRBV5-1 and TRBJ2-5, with D hard to call. The J call may not be correct, given that the DNA end is closer to TRBJ2-7. This CDR3 is built from 13 residues. Germline V gene sequence: CDR1 SGHRS, CDR2 YFSETQ. The CDR3 DNA follows: TGCGCCAGCAGAACGACGAGCATGAACGAGCAGTACTTC. Encoded protein: CASRTTSMNEQYF.

Of note for this clone: This CDR3 is also generated by other DNA sequences in the sample. This rearrangement joins TRBV4-1 to TRBJ2-5; a weak D match, TRBD1 (7 bases). Trimming cost V 1 base and J 5 bases, with 14 bases left between them. The CDR3 contains 15 residues. CDR1 and CDR2 (germline): MGHRA, YSYEKL. CDR3 sequence: CASSQADRDWETQYF. DNA for the CDR3: TGCGCCAGCAGCCAAGCTGACAGGGACTGGGAGACCCAGTACTTC.

The V gene is TRBV6-5, the J gene TRBJ1-2, with a possible D match to TRBD1 (5 bases). V dropped 5 bases and J dropped 8 bases, with 9 bases sitting between them. The V gene's germline CDR1 is MNHEY and CDR2 SVGAGI. The CDR3 runs to 11 residues. The CDR3 DNA follows: TGTGCCAGCAGTCGCAGGGAAGGCTACACCTTC. Translating gives CASSRREGYTF.

The CDR3 DNA reads as TGTGCCTGGAGTGACGGACCTGGAAACACCATATATTTT. Translating gives CAWSDGPGNTIYF. The genes are TRBV30 and TRBJ1-3; D uncertain. Trimming cost V 1 base and J 2 bases, with 6 bases left between them. Germline CDR1 is GTSNPN and CDR2 is SVGIG (reference sequence). This CDR3 region has 13 residues.

Notes on this clone: The identical CDR3 is also encoded by other nucleotide sequences in the sample. The chain has TRBV5-4 and TRBJ1-5; D is possibly TRBD1 (6 bases). This CDR3 comprises 14 residues. Germline V lookup: CDR1 SGHNT, CDR2 YYREEE (reference sequence). V gave up 0 bases and J gave up 7 bases, with 11 bases separating them. The CDR3 DNA is TGTGCCAGCAGCTTGGAGGGGGGGCGGCAGCCCCAGCATTTT. The encoded protein is CASSLEGGRQPQHF. Drawing the rest from reference TRBV5-4 and TRBJ1-5, the complete variable domain is ETGVTQSPTHLIKTRGQQVTLRCSSQSGHNTVSWYQQALGQGPQFIFQYYREEENGRGNFPPRFSGLQFPNYSSELNVNALELDDSALYLCASSLEGGRQPQHFGDGTRLSIL.

For the CDR3, the DNA is TGTGCCGTTAACAGCCCGATCTCTGGAAACACCATATATTTT. Amino acid sequence: CAVNSPISGNTIYF. This chain connects TRBV6-6 to TRBJ1-3; D ambiguous. The V gene's germline CDR1 is MNHNY and CDR2 SVGAGI (reference sequence). V was shortened by 11 bases and J by 0 bases, with 14 bases between the two germline ends. The CDR3 is 14 residues long.

The V call is TRBV18, the J call TRBJ1-1, with D unclear. The CDR3 loop spans 14 amino acids. Deletions cut 3 bases from V and 2 bases from J, with 10 bases between. The germline V gene encodes CDR1 KGHSH and CDR2 LQKENI. CDR3 in amino acids: CASSPPTPNTEAFF. DNA for the CDR3: TGTGCCAGCTCACCCCCCACGCCCAACACTGAAGCTTTCTTT. The full variable domain, completed using reference TRBV18 and TRBJ1-1, is NAGVMQNPRHLVRRRGQEARLRCSPMKGHSHVYWYRQLPEEGLKFMVYLQKENIIDESGMPKERFSAEFPKEGPSILRIQQVVRGDSAAYFCASSPPTPNTEAFFGQGTRLTVV.

This chain joins TRBV19 and TRBJ2-7; 9 bases are shared with TRBD1. Germline V CDR1 and CDR2: LNHDA, SQIVND (reference sequence). This CDR3 is 14 amino acids long. Trimming removed 4 bases from V and 2 bases from J; junction bases left unmatched: 3. CDR3 protein: CASSRGQGTYEQYF. CDR3 in DNA: TGTGCCAGTAGTAGGGGACAGGGCACCTACGAGCAGTACTTC.

The chain combines TRBV5-1 with TRBJ2-7; perhaps TRBD2 as D (7 bases). Germline-derived CDR1 and CDR2 are SGHRS and YFSETQ. V lost 4 bases to trimming and J lost 9 bases, with 26 bases between them. The CDR3 has 16 residues. CDR3 region: CASSLTQGGETARQYF. The CDR3, as DNA: TGCGCCAGCAGCCTTACTCAAGGGGGGGAAACCGCCCGGCAGTACTTC.

This chain uses TRBV7-2 with TRBJ2-7, with D tentatively TRBD1 or TRBD2 (5 bases each). The V gene's germline CDR1 is SGHTA and CDR2 FQGNSA. The V end was cut by 2 bases, the J end by 0 bases, with 11 bases between. The CDR3 spans 15 residues. CDR3 bases: TGTGCCAGCAGCTTAAATCCGGGGCCCTCCTACGAGCAGTACTTC. Residues: CASSLNPGPSYEQYF.